These T cell receptor beta chains were read from a single sample in a study of blood T cell repertoires in COVID-19. Sequenced by immunoSEQ multiplex PCR; TCRdb stores in-frame clones only, minus some. This table has tens of thousands of clones, 78% appearing once. Sequencing was performed on peripheral blood. These receptor sequences come from a man between 70 and 80 years old with COVID-19, enrolled during active disease. Both conserved end residues are part of each CDR3. The order of the fields is J gene, D gene, clone size, V gene, CDR3 protein, CDR3 DNA. The D gene is left open where the match is weak. Size tells how often a clone was seen (once, few, many) or the class of an expanded clone, and some rows leave it out.

TRBJ2-5	NA	NA	TRBV30	CAWTKGDRETQYF	TGTGCCTGGACGAAGGGTGACAGAGAGACCCAGTACTTC
TRBJ1-5	NA	NA	TRBV9	CASSEGSGSNQPQHF	TGTGCCAGCAGCGAAGGGTCGGGGAGCAATCAGCCCCAGCATTTT
TRBJ1-5	NA	NA	TRBV29-1	CSVEDKYTGRHF	TGCAGCGTTGAAGATAAATACACAGGCCGGCATTTT
TRBJ1-6	NA	many	TRBV6-4	CASSDSWQGGSPLHF	TGTGCCAGCAGTGACTCGTGGCAGGGAGGTTCACCCCTCCACTTT
TRBJ1-1	NA	NA	TRBV30	CAWTQVNMNTEAFF	TGTGCCTGGACCCAGGTTAACATGAACACTGAAGCTTTCTTT
TRBJ2-7	TRBD1	NA	TRBV5-1	CASRNRGGEQYF	TGCGCCAGCAGGAACAGGGGTGGCGAGCAGTACTTC
TRBJ1-3	TRBD1	NA	TRBV7-2	CASSPIRGQGANTIYF	TGTGCCAGCAGCCCCATACGGGGACAGGGGGCGAACACCATATATTTT
TRBJ1-2	TRBD1	once	TRBV7-3	CASSLNHQGADGYTF	TGTGCCAGCAGCTTAAATCACCAGGGGGCAGATGGCTACACCTTC
TRBJ1-2	NA	few	TRBV5-6	CASQKRSGNYGYTF	TGTGCCTCCCAGAAAAGATCGGGAAACTATGGCTACACCTTC
TRBJ2-1	NA	NA	TRBV6-5	CASRTPWGGQEQFF	TGTGCCAGCAGGACTCCATGGGGGGGCCAAGAGCAGTTCTTC
TRBJ2-5	NA	NA	TRBV11-2	CASSLESTLRPKTQYF	TGTGCCAGCAGCTTAGAGTCGACTCTGCGTCCGAAAACCCAGTACTTC
TRBJ1-3	NA	NA	TRBV7-9	CASSLGTRGSGNTIYF	TGTGCCAGCAGCTTAGGTACGCGAGGCTCTGGAAACACCATATATTTT
TRBJ1-1	NA	NA	TRBV27	CASSKQGTTEAFF	TGTGCCAGCAGCAAACAGGGTACCACTGAAGCTTTCTTT